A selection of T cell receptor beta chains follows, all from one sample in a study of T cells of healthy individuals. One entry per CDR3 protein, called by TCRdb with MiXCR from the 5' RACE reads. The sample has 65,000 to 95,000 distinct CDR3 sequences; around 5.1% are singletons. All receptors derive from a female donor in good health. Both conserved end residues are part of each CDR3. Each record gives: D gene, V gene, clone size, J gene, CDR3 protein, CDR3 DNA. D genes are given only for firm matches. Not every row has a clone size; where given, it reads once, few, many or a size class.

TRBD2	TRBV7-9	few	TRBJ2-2	CASSRSGRAFVTGELFF	TGTGCCAGCAGCCGGAGCGGGAGGGCCTTCGTCACCGGGGAGCTGTTTTTT
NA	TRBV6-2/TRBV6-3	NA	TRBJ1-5	CASEPDLGHYSNQPQHF	TGTGCCAGCGAACCCGACCTGGGACATTATAGCAATCAGCCCCAGCATTTT
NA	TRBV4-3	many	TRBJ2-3	CASSPTGMGGTDTQYF	TGCGCCAGCAGCCCAACGGGTATGGGGGGCACAGATACGCAGTATTTT
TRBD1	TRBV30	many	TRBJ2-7	CAWITGTGDYEQYF	TGTGCCTGGATCACCGGGACAGGAGACTACGAGCAGTACTTC
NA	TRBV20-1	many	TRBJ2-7	CSVAATGLAPYEQYF	TGCAGTGTGGCGGCGACTGGCTTGGCCCCCTACGAGCAGTACTTC
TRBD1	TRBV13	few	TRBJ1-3	CASSSKTGVSGNTIYF	TGTGCCAGCAGCTCCAAGACAGGGGTCTCTGGAAACACCATATATTTT
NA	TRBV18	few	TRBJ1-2	CASLGDGGYGYTF	TGTGCCAGCCTGGGGGACGGGGGCTATGGCTACACCTTC
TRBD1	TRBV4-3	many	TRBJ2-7	CASSQAGTGYEQYF	TGCGCCAGCAGCCAAGCCGGGACAGGGTACGAGCAGTACTTC
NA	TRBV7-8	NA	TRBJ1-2	CASSSQSGIKGYTF	TGTGCCAGCAGCTCGCAATCAGGGATAAAGGGCTACACCTTC
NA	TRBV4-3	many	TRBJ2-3	CASSQERTGMDTQYF	TGCGCCAGCAGCCAAGAAAGGACTGGGATGGATACGCAGTATTTT
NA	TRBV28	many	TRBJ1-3	CASNGGDGGPGNTIYF	TGTGCCAGCAATGGGGGGGACGGGGGCCCTGGAAACACCATATATTTT
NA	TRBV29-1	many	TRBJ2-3	CSDRSDTQYF	TGCAGCGATCGCTCAGATACGCAGTATTTT
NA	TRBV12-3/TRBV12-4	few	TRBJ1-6	CASSLLGRISPLHF	TGTGCCAGCAGTTTACTGGGCAGGATCTCACCCCTCCACTTT